This entry concerns a single T cell receptor (beta chain). Germline V gives CDR1 WNHNN, CDR2 SYGVQD (reference sequence). This CDR3 has 14 residues. Trimming cost V 6 bases and J 6 bases, with 18 bases left between them. Per the study methods: Amplifying reference gene primers gave estimates of nucleated cell counts. The table came from immunoSEQ multiplex PCR; TCRdb's copy has only in-frame clones and leaves some out. V, J and clone size were drawn from that table, and D and trimming were deduced from the DNA. Among roughly 330,000 clones listed, more than 75% were seen once. This entry is derived from a study of blood T cell repertoires in COVID-19. Study-level information: The cDNA or gDNA used as material had been derived from T cells, B-cell-depleted T cells, or PBMCs.

Adults between roughly 18 and 95 years of age took part from 20 to 25 US areas. In Cohort 3, a recovered donor had either two negative PCRs, clearance, or symptom resolution. The source of this sequence is a woman aged 25 to 45 who had recovered from COVID-19. The J gene is TRBJ2-7, the V gene TRBV10-1; TRBD1 is a possible D gene (5 bases). The sample was PBMCs or T cells enriched from blood (not recorded which). The CDR3 nucleotides are TGCGCCAGCAGCGCGGTAGACAGATCTGGCGAGCAGTACTTC. Amino acids: CASSAVDRSGEQYF.